The 3 T cell receptor beta chains below come from one sample, sequenced in a study of blood T cell repertoires in COVID-19. The repertoire was sequenced with immunoSEQ multiplex PCR; TCRdb's copy has only in-frame clones and lacks some. Of approximately 72,000 clones listed, 84% are singletons. The material sequenced was peripheral blood. These receptors were taken from a middle-aged man with active COVID-19.

The V gene is TRBV5-1, the J gene TRBJ2-7; 9 nucleotides match TRBD2. V shed 7 bases and J 3 bases; nucleotides not matched to a gene: 14. The CDR3 length is 16 residues. The germline gives CDR1 SGHRS, CDR2 YFSETQ. In nucleotides, the CDR3 is TGCGCCAGCCGGGGCGGTAGCGGGGGAGCTAGCTACGAGCAGTACTTC. Protein sequence: CASRGGSGGASYEQYF.

J is TRBJ1-2 and V is TRBV12-3 or TRBV12-4; 8 nucleotides line up with TRBD1. The CDR3 has 12 residues. Unmatched junction bases numbered 3, after V lost 2 bases and J lost 10 bases. CDR3 loop: CASSLRGQAYTF. As DNA, the CDR3 is TGTGCCAGCAGTTTAAGGGGACAGGCCTACACCTTC.

In this sample, this clone turned up once. The rearrangement joins TRBV7-8 to TRBJ1-3; D gene unclear. CDR1 SGHVS and CDR2 FQNEAQ come from the germline V gene. The CDR3 runs to 14 residues. V was trimmed by 4 bases and J by 4 bases, leaving 11 bases between them. CDR3 residues: CASSSPSRGNTIYF. The DNA of the CDR3 is TGTGCCAGCAGCTCCCCCTCTAGGGGAAACACCATATATTTT.